This TCR beta chain was sequenced during a study of OX40 agonist ivuxolimab in advanced cancers. This table comes from immunoSEQ multiplex PCR, and its TCRdb copy is limited to in-frame clones, with some not included. There are about 83,000 clones in the sample; 65% to 85% occur only once, and about 7% lies in the top ten. The TCR sequence derives from an adult with an advanced solid tumor such as melanoma, head and neck, liver or kidney cancer. This specimen was CD4+ or CD8+ T cells sorted from blood, taken in a trial of the OX40 agonist ivuxolimab.

The CDR3 sequence: CATFLWGSGYTF. The CDR3 DNA reads TGTGCCACCTTCCTTTGGGGTTCTGGCTACACCTTC. V gene TRBV6-1 combines with J gene TRBJ1-2; D ambiguous. Germline V gives CDR1 MNHNS, CDR2 SASEGT. Trimming cost V 10 bases and J 7 bases, with 16 bases left between them. This CDR3 region has 12 residues.